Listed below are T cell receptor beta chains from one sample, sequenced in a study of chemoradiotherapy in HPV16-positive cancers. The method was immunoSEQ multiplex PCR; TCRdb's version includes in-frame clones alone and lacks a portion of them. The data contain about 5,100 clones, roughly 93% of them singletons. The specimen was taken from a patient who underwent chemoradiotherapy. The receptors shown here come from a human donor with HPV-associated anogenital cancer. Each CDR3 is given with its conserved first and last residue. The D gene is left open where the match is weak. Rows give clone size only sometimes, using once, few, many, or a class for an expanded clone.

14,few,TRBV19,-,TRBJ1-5,TGTGCCAGTAGTATAGCGCGGGGCAATCAGCCCCAGCATTTT,CASSIARGNQPQHF
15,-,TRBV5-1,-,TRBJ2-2,TGCGCCAGCAGCTTGGCATCGTTATCCACCGGGGAGCTGTTTTTT,CASSLASLSTGELFF
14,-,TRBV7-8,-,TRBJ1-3,TGTGCCAGCAGCTTACTCTTCTCTGGAAACACCATATATTTT,CASSLLFSGNTIYF
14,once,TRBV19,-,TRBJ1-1,TGTGCCAGTACCTTCATGGGGAGGATCTCTGAAGCTTTCTTT,CASTFMGRISEAFF
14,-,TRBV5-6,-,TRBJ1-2,TGTGCCAGCAGCTTGGTAGGGTCTGGGTATGGCTACACCTTC,CASSLVGSGYGYTF
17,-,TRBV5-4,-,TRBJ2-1,TGTGCCAGCAGCTTGGTAGAGCCTAGCGAATCCTACAATGAGCAGTTCTTC,CASSLVEPSESYNEQFF
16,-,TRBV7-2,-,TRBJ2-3,TGTGCCAGCAGCTTAGTCGGCGGGGCGAGCACAGATACGCAGTATTTT,CASSLVGGASTDTQYF
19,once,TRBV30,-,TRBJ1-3,TGTGCCTGGAGTGGGGTGGAAGTGCGGAGGACTTACTCTGGAAACACCATATATTTT,CAWSGVEVRRTYSGNTIYF
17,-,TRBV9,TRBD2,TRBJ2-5,TGTGCCAGCAGCGCACCTTCGACTAGCGGGGGCCTCGGGGCCCAGTACTTC,CASSAPSTSGGLGAQYF
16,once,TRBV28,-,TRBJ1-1,TGTGCCAGCAGTTTATACGGACTCGGGGGGGGCACTGAAGCTTTCTTT,CASSLYGLGGGTEAFF
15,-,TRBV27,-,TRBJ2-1,TGTGCCAGCAGTTGGGACGGGAGCTCCTACAATGAGCAGTTCTTC,CASSWDGSSYNEQFF
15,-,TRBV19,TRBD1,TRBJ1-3,TGTGCCAGCCACAGGGGCCGGGACTCTGGAAACACCATATATTTT,CASHRGRDSGNTIYF
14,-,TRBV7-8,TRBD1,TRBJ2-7,TGTGCCAGCAGCTCCGGGACAGGGGAGAACGAGCAGTACTTC,CASSSGTGENEQYF
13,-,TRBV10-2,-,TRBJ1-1,TGCGCCACTATGGACAGCACTTACACTGAAGCTTTCTTT,CATMDSTYTEAFF
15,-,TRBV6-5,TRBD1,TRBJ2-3,TGTGCCAGCAGTAGGGGGCCAGAAAGCACAGATACGCAGTATTTT,CASSRGPESTDTQYF
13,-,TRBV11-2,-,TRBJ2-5,TGTGCCAGCAGCGTCAGAGTAGAAGAGACCCAGTACTTC,CASSVRVEETQYF
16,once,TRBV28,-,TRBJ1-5,TGTGCCAGCACCCACCTTGATCGGGGCGGCAATCAGCCCCAGCATTTT,CASTHLDRGGNQPQHF
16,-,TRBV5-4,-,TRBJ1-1,TGTGCCAGCAGCTTGGGGTGGGGCCAAGGGAACACTGAAGCTTTCTTT,CASSLGWGQGNTEAFF
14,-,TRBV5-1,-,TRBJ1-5,TGCGCCAGCAGCTTGGAGGGAAGCAATCAGCCCCAGCATTTT,CASSLEGSNQPQHF
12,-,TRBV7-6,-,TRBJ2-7,TGTGCCAGCAGCCCAGGGTCCTACGAGCAGTACTTC,CASSPGSYEQYF
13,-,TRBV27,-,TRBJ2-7,TGTGCCAGCAGTTCCCCCCTTGCCTACGAGCAGTACTTC,CASSSPLAYEQYF
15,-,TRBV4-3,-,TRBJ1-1,TGCGCCAGCAGCCAAGATCGGGGACAGAACACTGAAGCTTTCTTT,CASSQDRGQNTEAFF
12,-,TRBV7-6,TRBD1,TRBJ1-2,TGTGCCAGCAGCGCCAGGACAGGAGGCTACACCTTC,CASSARTGGYTF
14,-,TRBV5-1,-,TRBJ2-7,TGCGCCAGCCGGTCCCAAACGAGCTCCTACGAGCAGTACTTC,CASRSQTSSYEQYF
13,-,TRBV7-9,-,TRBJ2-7,TGTGCCAGCAGCTCGGATCTTTCCTACGAGCAGTACTTC,CASSSDLSYEQYF
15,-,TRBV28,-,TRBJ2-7,TGTGCCAGCAGTTTTTATGGGGGGGGCCGGTACGAGCAGTACTTC,CASSFYGGGRYEQYF
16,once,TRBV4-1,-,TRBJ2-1,TGCGCCAGCAGCCATCCCCAGATGGAGTCTGGGTATGAGCAGTTCTTC,CASSHPQMESGYEQFF
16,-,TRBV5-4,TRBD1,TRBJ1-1,TGTGCCAGCAGCTTGGCGGGGACAGGGTTAAACACTGAAGCTTTCTTT,CASSLAGTGLNTEAFF
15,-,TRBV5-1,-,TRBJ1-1,TGCGCCAGCAGCTTGGCAGGGATCCCTAACACTGAAGCTTTCTTT,CASSLAGIPNTEAFF
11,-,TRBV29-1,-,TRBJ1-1,TGCAGCGCCAGTGGGGCAACTGAAGCTTTCTTT,CSASGATEAFF
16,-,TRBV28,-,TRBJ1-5,TGTGCCAGCAGCACAAGTAGGAGCATCCGATACCAGCCCCAGCATTTT,CASSTSRSIRYQPQHF
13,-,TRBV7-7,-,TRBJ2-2,TGTGCTAGCAGCTTAGGGAACACCGGGGAGCTGTTTTTT,CASSLGNTGELFF
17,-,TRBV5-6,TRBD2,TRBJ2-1,TGTGCCAGCAGCTTGGACGGGACTATCTATCGGGGGGATGAGCAGTTCTTC,CASSLDGTIYRGDEQFF
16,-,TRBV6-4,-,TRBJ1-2,TGTGCCAGCAGTGAGACGGGGGCGATGCTGGGCTATGGCTACACCTTC,CASSETGAMLGYGYTF
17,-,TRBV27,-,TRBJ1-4,TGTGCCAGCAGTCCGGCACGAGGGGGGAAAACTAATGAAAAACTGTTTTTT,CASSPARGGKTNEKLFF
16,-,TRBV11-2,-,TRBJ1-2,TGTGCCAGCAGCTTAGTAGTGAGGGGCCCCCACTATGGCTACACCTTC,CASSLVVRGPHYGYTF
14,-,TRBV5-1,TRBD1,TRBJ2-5,TGCGCCAGCAGCTTACAGGGGGCGCAAGAGACCCAGTACTTC,CASSLQGAQETQYF